Described below is a single TCR beta chain sequence and its context. Method: immunoSEQ multiplex PCR; TCRdb's copy keeps in-frame clones and lacks some. The table lists some 2.4 million clones, approximately 94% of them singletons. Germline CDR1 SGHRS, CDR2 YFSETQ. V shed 3 bases and J shed 13 bases, with 23 bases lying between them. The CDR3 is made up of 15 amino acids. The data were taken from a study of shared clonotypes between healthy human individuals. Sequencing was performed on naive CD4+ T cells from PBMCs. Subset indicated: CD45RA+ positively selected. This clonotype was sampled from a man aged 18 to 35 in good health. Some clones in this sample may be carry-over from other donors' samples. This rearrangement joins TRBV5-1 to TRBJ2-1, with D uncertain. This CDR3 is CASSSYPLGESTQFF. The CDR3 coding sequence is TGCGCCAGCAGCTCGTATCCCCTCGGAGAGAGCACCCAGTTCTTC.